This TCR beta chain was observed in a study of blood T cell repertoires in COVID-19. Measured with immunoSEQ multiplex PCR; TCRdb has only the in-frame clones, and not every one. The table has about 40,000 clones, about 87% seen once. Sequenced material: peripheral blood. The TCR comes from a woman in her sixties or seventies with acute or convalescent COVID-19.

The CDR3 loop reads CASSYGLAGVQETQYF. CDR3 nucleotides: TGTGCCAGCAGCTACGGACTAGCGGGAGTACAAGAGACCCAGTACTTC. The chain carries TRBV7-2 and TRBJ2-5, with 13 bases that match TRBD2. CDR1 and CDR2 from the germline V gene are SGHTA and FQGNSA. With V trimmed by 4 bases and J by 2 bases, 4 bases remained unmatched. The CDR3 runs to 16 residues.